The 14 T cell receptor beta chains below all came from one sample that was sequenced in a study of cytomegalovirus exposure and HLA in healthy donors. TCRdb's table, derived via immunoSEQ multiplex PCR, lists solely in-frame clones and lacks some. In the table there are under 50,000 clones, roughly 93% of which are singletons. Material for sequencing was PBMCs. The receptor set was obtained from a woman aged 18-30 years in good health and CMV-seronegative.

The chain employs TRBV4-1 and TRBJ2-7, with 11 bases fitting TRBD2. This CDR3 is 16 amino acids long. V gave up 5 bases and J gave up 6 bases; unmatched junction bases: 12. Germline CDR1 reads MGHRA; CDR2 reads YSYEKL. CDR3 in DNA: TGCGCCAGCAGCTTCCGTAGCGGGAGGGCCGTTAGCGAGCAGTACTTC. Translating it yields CASSFRSGRAVSEQYF.

The V call is TRBV28, the J call TRBJ1-1; 11 bases are shared with TRBD1. V lost 5 bases and J lost 7; bases outside the gene matches: 9. Germline-derived CDR1 and CDR2 are MDHEN and SYDVKM. This CDR3 spans 15 amino acids. The CDR3 spells CASSPFGQGAIEAFF. The CDR3 DNA is TGTGCCAGCAGTCCCTTTGGACAGGGGGCTATTGAAGCTTTCTTT.

V gene TRBV6-1 combines with J gene TRBJ1-2, with TRBD1 matching 9 bases. V shed 6 bases, J shed 7 bases, and the junction held 6 bases outside the gene matches. The CDR3 extends over 13 amino acids. CDR1 is MNHNS and CDR2 is SASEGT in the germline V gene. CDR3 protein: CASRTDRGSGYTF. For the CDR3, the DNA is TGTGCCAGCAGAACCGACAGGGGGTCTGGCTACACCTTC.

This rearrangement joins TRBV10-3 to TRBJ2-5, with D perhaps matching TRBD1 (6 bases). Trimming stripped 0 bases from V and 2 bases from J, with 10 bases between. Germline CDR1 reads ENHRY; CDR2 reads SYGVKD. CDR3 length: 15 residues. CDR3 sequence: CAISESMRGQETQYF. CDR3 DNA: TGTGCCATCAGTGAGTCGATGAGGGGGCAAGAGACCCAGTACTTC.

V is TRBV6-5 and J is TRBJ1-1; 9 bases align to TRBD1. The CDR3 sequence is 14 residues long. Germline CDR1 and CDR2: MNHEY and SVGAGI. J lost 2 bases, V lost 6 bases, and 4 bases had no gene match. CDR3 residues: CASRWTGVNTEAFF. For the CDR3, the DNA is TGTGCCAGCAGGTGGACAGGGGTCAACACTGAAGCTTTCTTT.

The rearrangement uses TRBV7-9 and TRBJ1-5; TRBD1 might be the D (6 bases). Trimming shortened V by 2 bases and J by 5 bases, and 19 bases separated the two germline ends. Per the germline V gene, CDR1 is SEHNR and CDR2 is FQNEAQ (reference sequence). The CDR3 is made up of 17 amino acids. The CDR3 is CASSLFGRRGAHQPQHF. CDR3 DNA: TGTGCCAGCAGCTTATTTGGGCGGCGGGGGGCCCATCAGCCCCAGCATTTT.

This clone has a single count. The chain recombines TRBV19 with TRBJ1-1; D is unclear. Trimming took off 3 bases at V and 4 bases at J, with 9 bases between the two ends. The CDR3 contains 13 residues. Per germline, CDR1 LNHDA and CDR2 SQIVND (reference sequence). The CDR3 nucleotides read TGTGCCAGTAGTATCTATCCGCGCACTGAAGCTTTCTTT. This translates into CASSIYPRTEAFF.

This clone was seen only once. The gene calls are TRBV4-1 and TRBJ2-1; the D gene is possibly TRBD1 (5 bases). This CDR3 spans 16 amino acids. V lost 2 bases and J lost 2, with 13 bases in between. Germline V gives CDR1 MGHRA, CDR2 YSYEKL. DNA for the CDR3: TGCGCCAGCAGCCAACCAGGGCGTTTTCCCTACAATGAGCAGTTCTTC. It is translated as CASSQPGRFPYNEQFF.

The chain employs TRBV6-5 and TRBJ1-1, with 7 bases identical to TRBD1. The ends lost 6 bases at V and 4 bases at J; junction bases unmatched: 5. CDR3 length: 13 amino acids. Germline V gives CDR1 MNHEY, CDR2 SVGAGI. The CDR3 nucleotides read TGTGCCAGCAGAGGGGGCTTGGGCACTGAAGCTTTCTTT. Encoded protein: CASRGGLGTEAFF.

The chain employs TRBV27 and TRBJ1-2; D not certain. The V end was cut by 0 bases, the J end by 4 bases, with 12 bases between. CDR1 is MNHEY and CDR2 is SMNVEV in the germline V gene (reference sequence). CDR3 length equals 15 residues. This CDR3 is CASSLSGGLGYGYTF. DNA for the CDR3: TGTGCCAGCAGTTTATCAGGCGGCCTTGGCTATGGCTACACCTTC.

The chain recombines TRBV14 with TRBJ2-7; TRBD1 might be the D (6 bases). V was clipped by 4 bases and J by 6 bases, with 13 bases between them. This CDR3 is 13 amino acids long. Germline V lookup: CDR1 SGHDN, CDR2 FVKESK. CDR3 coding DNA: TGTGCCAGCAGCCCCTGGGGGCTTGGCGAGCAGTACTTC. It translates to CASSPWGLGEQYF.

The gene calls are TRBV9 and TRBJ2-1, with TRBD1 as a possible D gene (6 bases). The germline V and J ends were trimmed by 2 bases and 5 bases, with 8 bases remaining between them. This CDR3 has 13 amino acids. Germline CDR1 and CDR2: SGDLS and YYNGEE. The CDR3 DNA reads as TGTGCCAGCAGCGTGTCAGGGGACAATGAGCAGTTCTTC. It specifies CASSVSGDNEQFF.

The rearrangement links TRBV9 to TRBJ1-1, with D perhaps matching TRBD1 (5 bases). Germline V gene data show CDR1 as SGDLS and CDR2 as YYNGEE. The V and J ends lost 3 bases and 1 base respectively, with 13 bases between them. This CDR3 comprises 15 residues. The CDR3 DNA reads TGTGCCAGCAGCGATCACGACAGCTCGAACACTGAAGCTTTCTTT. Translating it yields CASSDHDSSNTEAFF.

This chain joins TRBV20-1 and TRBJ1-1; TRBD1 aligns across 7 bases. Germline assignment: CDR1 DFQATT and CDR2 SNEGSKA (reference sequence). The CDR3 runs 11 residues. CDR3 DNA sequence: TGCGCAGGGGGTAAGAACACTGAAGCTTTCTTT. This codes for CAGGKNTEAFF.